The 31 T cell receptor beta chains below all came from one sample that was sequenced in a study of cytomegalovirus exposure and HLA in healthy donors. PCR used 60 Vbeta primers and 13 Jbeta primers. Profiled with immunoSEQ multiplex PCR; TCRdb holds only in-frame clones, not every one. The sample yields roughly 120,000 clones, roughly 74% seen once. Sequenced material: PBMCs. These TCRs come from a woman between 45 and 60 years old in good health and CMV-seropositive.

The V gene is TRBV19, the J gene TRBJ2-5; TRBD2 matches at 11 bases. The CDR3 loop spans 15 amino acids. Germline V CDR1 and CDR2: LNHDA, SQIVND (reference sequence). Losses at the gene ends were 5 bases for V and 7 bases for J; bases not matched to a gene: 9. CDR3 nucleotides: TGTGCCAGTAGTCGTAGCGGGGGGGCCGGTGGGACCCAGTACTTC. Amino acids: CASSRSGGAGGTQYF.

The chain couples TRBV4-1 to TRBJ2-1; TRBD2 aligns across 9 bases. Losses at the gene ends were 1 base for V and 7 bases for J; bases not matched to a gene: 8. CDR3 size: 16 residues. Germline V lookup: CDR1 MGHRA, CDR2 YSYEKL. The CDR3: CASSQGRGGLVNEQFF. CDR3 nucleotide sequence: TGCGCCAGCAGCCAAGGGCGGGGGGGCCTGGTGAATGAGCAGTTCTTC.

This chain joins TRBV5-1 and TRBJ2-7; 7 bases are shared with TRBD1. V was clipped by 0 bases and J by 2 bases; unmatched bases: 5. The CDR3 spans 15 residues. Germline V gives CDR1 SGHRS, CDR2 YFSETQ. Written as DNA, the CDR3 is TGCGCCAGCAGCTTGGAAACAGGGGTGACCTACGAGCAGTACTTC. This encodes CASSLETGVTYEQYF.

CDR3 protein: CASSQDSAGARDIQYF. The CDR3 DNA sequence: TGTGCCAGCAGCCAAGATTCCGCAGGGGCGAGAGACATTCAGTACTTC. The rearrangement uses TRBV4-2 and TRBJ2-4, with a weak D call TRBD1 (6 bases). This CDR3 has 16 amino acids. Trimming took 0 bases from V and 8 from J, leaving 17 bases between them. Germline loops: CDR1 LGHNA, CDR2 YNFKEQ.

This clone was seen just once. This chain links TRBV5-8 with TRBJ1-5; TRBD1 is a possible D gene (6 bases). Germline-derived CDR1 and CDR2 are SGHTS and YDEGEE. This CDR3 contains 16 residues. V gave up 4 bases and J gave up 3 bases, with 17 bases separating them. The CDR3, as DNA: TGTGCCAGCAGCCTACCCCGGGGGGCTTTCAATCAGCCCCAGCATTTT. Translated, it gives CASSLPRGAFNQPQHF.

This clone turned up a few times. This sequence joins TRBV25-1 and TRBJ2-7, with a weak D call TRBD1 (7 bases). Germline V gene lookup returns CDR1 MGHDK and CDR2 SYGVNS. This CDR3 has 13 amino acids. The germline V and J ends were trimmed by 8 bases and 3 bases, with 14 bases remaining between them. The CDR3 sequence is CASSRQGLYEQYF. The CDR3 region has the DNA TGTGCCAGCTCTCGACAGGGACTCTACGAGCAGTACTTC.

Many counts were recorded for this clone. V usage is TRBV21-1 and J usage is TRBJ1-2. TRBV21-1 is classified as a pseudogene. There are 14 residues in the CDR3. CDR3 bases: TGTGCCAGCAGCAAAGCGCGTGTAAACTATGGCTACACCTTC. Encoded protein: CASSKARVNYGYTF.

This sequence joins TRBV4-1 and TRBJ2-3; unclear D gene. V dropped 0 bases and J dropped 4 bases, with 8 bases sitting between them. The CDR3 spans 14 residues. CDR1 is MGHRA and CDR2 is YSYEKL in the germline V gene. The DNA for the CDR3 is TGCGCCAGCAGCCAAGATTGGTTAGCAGATACGCAGTATTTT. It yields the protein CASSQDWLADTQYF.

This chain uses TRBV5-6 with TRBJ2-7; 7 bases line up with TRBD1. V shed 4 bases and J 2 bases; nucleotides not matched to a gene: 6. CDR1 SGHDT and CDR2 YYEEEE come from the germline V gene. The CDR3 consists of 14 residues. The CDR3: CASSPRTGTYEQYF. The CDR3 nucleotides read TGTGCCAGCAGCCCAAGGACAGGAACCTACGAGCAGTACTTC. Full variable domain (outside the CDR3, taken from reference TRBV5-6 and TRBJ2-7): DAGVTQSPTHLIKTRGQQVTLRCSPKSGHDTVSWYQQALGQGPQFIFQYYEEEERQRGNFPDRFSGHQFPNYSSELNVNALLLGDSALYLCASSPRTGTYEQYFGPGTRLTVT.

The chain combines TRBV5-1 with TRBJ2-4; D may be TRBD2 (6 bases). CDR3 size: 14 residues. CDR1 is SGHRS, CDR2 YFSETQ, per germline. Trimming removed 4 bases from V and 0 bases from J, with 8 bases in between. Written as DNA, the CDR3 is TGCGCCAGCAGCCAGGGACTAGCCAAAAACATTCAGTACTTC. Its translation: CASSQGLAKNIQYF.

The V gene is TRBV19, the J gene TRBJ2-7; 8 bases fit TRBD1. Per germline, CDR1 LNHDA and CDR2 SQIVND (reference sequence). Trimming took 3 bases from V and 6 from J; bases not matched to a gene: 7. The CDR3 has 14 amino acids. The CDR3 reads CASSIGRGLSEQYF. CDR3 DNA: TGTGCCAGTAGTATCGGCAGGGGGCTCTCCGAGCAGTACTTC.

Written as DNA, the CDR3 is TGCGCCAGCAGACGAAGGGGAGGCAACACTGAAGCTTTCTTT. Its translation: CASRRRGGNTEAFF. This chain links TRBV10-1 with TRBJ1-1; perhaps TRBD1 as D (5 bases). Trimming stripped 6 bases from V and 2 bases from J, with 13 bases between. Germline V gives CDR1 WNHNN, CDR2 SYGVQD (reference sequence). The CDR3 is 14 amino acids.

This chain connects TRBV6-1 to TRBJ2-2, with TRBD1 matching over 8 bases. The V and J ends lost 3 bases and 2 bases, in that order; junction bases with no gene match: 5. The V gene's germline CDR1 is MNHNS and CDR2 SASEGT. The CDR3 is made up of 16 amino acids. The chain's CDR3 is CASSELRGRNTGELFF. DNA of the CDR3: TGTGCCAGCAGTGAGCTCAGGGGGCGTAACACCGGGGAGCTGTTTTTT.

This chain joins TRBV4-1 and TRBJ1-4; 7 bases are a match to TRBD1. This CDR3 has 18 residues. The germline gives CDR1 MGHRA, CDR2 YSYEKL. V lost 7 bases and J lost 7; bases outside the gene matches: 21. CDR3 nucleotide sequence: TGCGCCAGCACCACCTACGGGGGACAGCAAACTAAGGGTGAAAAACTGTTTTTT. Translated, it gives CASTTYGGQQTKGEKLFF.

V and J are TRBV19 and TRBJ1-3; TRBD1 might be the D (5 bases). Germline V gene data show CDR1 as LNHDA and CDR2 as SQIVND (reference sequence). CDR3 size: 14 residues. The V gene lost 7 bases and the J gene lost 0 bases, with 10 bases spanning the gap. CDR3: CASNTGYSGNTIYF. The CDR3 DNA reads TGTGCCAGTAATACAGGCTACTCTGGAAACACCATATATTTT.

The genes are TRBV18 and TRBJ2-1, with 12 bases fitting TRBD2. Germline loops: CDR1 KGHSH, CDR2 LQKENI. There are 15 residues in the CDR3. V shed 3 bases, J shed 7 bases, and the junction held 4 bases outside the gene matches. The CDR3 spells CASSPTTSGGNEQFF. The CDR3 nucleotides are TGTGCCAGCTCACCTACGACTAGCGGGGGAAATGAGCAGTTCTTC.

This chain links TRBV28 with TRBJ1-4; the D gene is possibly TRBD1 (5 bases). The CDR3 has 15 amino acids. Trimming took off 3 bases at V and 4 bases at J, with 12 bases between the two ends. The germline CDR1 and CDR2 sequences are MDHEN and SYDVKM. CDR3 bases: TGTGCCAGCAGTTTGGCGGACGGGGGTAATGAAAAACTGTTTTTT. Translation gives CASSLADGGNEKLFF.

This chain links TRBV4-1 with TRBJ2-7; TRBD1 is a possible D gene (5 bases). The CDR3 has 15 residues. V was trimmed by 3 bases and J by 3 bases, leaving 15 bases between them. The germline CDR1 and CDR2 sequences are MGHRA and YSYEKL. The DNA of the CDR3 is TGCGCCAGCAGCCAGATAGTAGGGGAAGACTACGAGCAGTACTTC. It yields the protein CASSQIVGEDYEQYF.

The CDR3 region has the DNA TGCGCCAGCAGCTTGGCGGGGGGAAGCTCCTACAATGAGCAGTTCTTC. This translates into CASSLAGGSSYNEQFF. The chain combines TRBV5-1 with TRBJ2-1; 7 bases align to TRBD2. This CDR3 comprises 16 residues. Per the germline V gene, CDR1 is SGHRS and CDR2 is YFSETQ. V shed 0 bases and J 0 bases; nucleotides not matched to a gene: 3.

The genes are TRBV4-1 and TRBJ1-2; TRBD1 agrees at 10 bases. The CDR3 length is 15 residues. Trimming took 5 bases from V and 7 from J; bases not matched to a gene: 10. Germline V CDR1 and CDR2: MGHRA, YSYEKL. CDR3 residues: CASSSQTGGGFGYTF. CDR3 nucleotides: TGCGCCAGCAGCTCCCAGACAGGGGGCGGGTTTGGCTACACCTTC.

The rearrangement links TRBV19 to TRBJ1-6; the D is unclear. The ends were cut back, 2 bases at V and 8 bases at J, with 10 bases in the middle. The CDR3 is 14 residues long. The germline gives CDR1 LNHDA, CDR2 SQIVND (reference sequence). The DNA for the CDR3 is TGTGCCAGTAGTATAATGCTCCGGGATTCACCCCTCCACTTT. It yields the protein CASSIMLRDSPLHF.

The rearrangement uses TRBV10-3 and TRBJ2-1; D possibly corresponds to TRBD2 (6 bases). The CDR3 loop spans 15 amino acids. V dropped 0 bases and J dropped 2 bases, with 8 bases sitting between them. CDR1 is ENHRY and CDR2 is SYGVKD in the germline V gene. The CDR3 reads CAISESAGTYNEQFF. The CDR3 DNA reads TGTGCCATCAGTGAGTCGGCGGGGACCTACAATGAGCAGTTCTTC.

The rearrangement joins TRBV9 to TRBJ2-3; TRBD2 aligns across 9 bases. The CDR3 runs 14 residues. Trimming at V came to 3 bases and at J to 1 base, leaving 0 bases not matched to a gene. Germline V gene data show CDR1 as SGDLS and CDR2 as YYNGEE. Written as DNA, the CDR3 is TGTGCCAGCAGCGAGCGGGGGGGCACAGATACGCAGTATTTT. This encodes CASSERGGTDTQYF.

The rearrangement joins TRBV9 to TRBJ2-2, with TRBD2 identical over 11 bases. The CDR3 sequence is 15 residues long. The V and J ends lost 4 bases and 6 bases, in that order; junction bases with no gene match: 5. Germline-derived CDR1 and CDR2 are SGDLS and YYNGEE. The CDR3 is CASSISGGAPGELFF. The CDR3 DNA is TGTGCCAGCAGCATTAGCGGGGGGGCCCCCGGGGAGCTGTTTTTT.

CDR3 bases: TGTGCCAATAGCGGGGGGGGAGGTGGCACAGATACGCAGTATTTT. Translating it yields CANSGGGGGTDTQYF. This chain links TRBV10-3 with TRBJ2-3, with 11 bases identical to TRBD2. V lost 10 bases, J lost 1 base, and 7 bases stayed unmatched. There are 15 residues in the CDR3. Germline V gene data show CDR1 as ENHRY and CDR2 as SYGVKD.

This clone was seen a few times. V and J are TRBV4-1 and TRBJ1-3; 7 bases fit TRBD1. Germline CDR1 and CDR2: MGHRA and YSYEKL. This CDR3 has 15 amino acids. V shed 3 bases and J 3 bases; nucleotides not matched to a gene: 5. The CDR3 sequence: CASSQAGGSGNTIYF. The CDR3 DNA is TGCGCCAGCAGCCAGGCAGGGGGAAGTGGAAACACCATATATTTT.

This clone is a singleton in its sample. This chain connects TRBV7-7 to TRBJ1-5, with D hard to call. The CDR3 is 13 residues long. Trimming left V 4 bases short and J 7 bases short, with 11 bases between. The germline gives CDR1 SSHAT, CDR2 FNYEAQ (reference sequence). CDR3 amino acids: CASSSSEGQPQHF. The CDR3 bases are TGTGCCAGCAGCTCCTCGGAGGGCCAGCCCCAGCATTTT.

The chain is built from TRBV7-2 and TRBJ1-2; D possibly corresponds to TRBD1 (5 bases). This CDR3 has 16 amino acids. V was trimmed by 3 bases and J by 2 bases, leaving 16 bases between them. Germline CDR1 is SGHTA and CDR2 is FQGNSA. CDR3 sequence: CASSFSSGQTNYGYTF. CDR3 coding DNA: TGTGCCAGCAGCTTTTCGTCCGGACAAACAAACTATGGCTACACCTTC.

V usage is TRBV7-3 and J usage is TRBJ2-7, with 7 bases fitting TRBD2. The V gene end was trimmed by 0 bases and the J gene end by 7 bases; junction bases not matched to a gene: 3. The CDR3 sequence is 13 residues long. Germline CDR1 is SGHTA and CDR2 is FQGTGA. The CDR3 protein is CASSLTREGEQYF. In nucleotides, the CDR3 is TGTGCCAGCAGCTTAACTAGGGAGGGTGAGCAGTACTTC.

The chain is built from TRBV5-6 and TRBJ1-2, with TRBD1 matching 8 bases. The CDR3 runs 17 residues. Germline V gene sequence: CDR1 SGHDT, CDR2 YYEEEE. The V gene end was trimmed by 2 bases and the J gene end by 5 bases; junction bases not matched to a gene: 14. CDR3 in DNA: TGTGCCAGCAGCTTACGTGACAGGGGAGTTTCATTGTATGGCTACACCTTC. Its protein is CASSLRDRGVSLYGYTF.

The chain is built from TRBV5-4 and TRBJ2-7; 11 bases map to TRBD1. The CDR3 sequence is 15 residues long. V dropped 4 bases and J dropped 5; count of bases not matched to a gene: 8. The germline V gene encodes CDR1 SGHNT and CDR2 YYREEE (reference sequence). CDR3 sequence: CASSRTGGALNEQYF. The CDR3 DNA sequence: TGTGCCAGCAGCAGGACAGGGGGCGCCTTGAACGAGCAGTACTTC.